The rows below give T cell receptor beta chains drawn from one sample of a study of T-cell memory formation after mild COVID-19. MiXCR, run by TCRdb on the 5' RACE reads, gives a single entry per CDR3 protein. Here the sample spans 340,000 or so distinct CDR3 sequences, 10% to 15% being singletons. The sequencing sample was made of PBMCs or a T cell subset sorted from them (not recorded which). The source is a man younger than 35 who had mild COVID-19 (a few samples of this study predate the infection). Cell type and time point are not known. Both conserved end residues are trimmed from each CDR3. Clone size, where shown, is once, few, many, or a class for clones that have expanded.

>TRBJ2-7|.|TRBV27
ASSLLISYEQY
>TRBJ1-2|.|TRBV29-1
SVEDYRRNYGYT
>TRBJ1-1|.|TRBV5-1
DSSLFGENTEAF
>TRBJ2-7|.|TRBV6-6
ASTPGREQY
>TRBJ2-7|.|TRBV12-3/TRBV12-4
ASSFSRFRTYEQY
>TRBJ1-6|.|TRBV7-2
ASRALGSYNSPLH
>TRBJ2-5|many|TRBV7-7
ASSSGTGWYETQY
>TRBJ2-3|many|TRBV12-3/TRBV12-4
ASSLAFSGGADTQY
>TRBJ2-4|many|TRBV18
ASSPGTGITKNIQY
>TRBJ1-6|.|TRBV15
ATSRVRGMGSPLH
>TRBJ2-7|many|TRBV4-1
ASSQDRGQANYEQY
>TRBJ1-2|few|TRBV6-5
ASAPGKGGYT
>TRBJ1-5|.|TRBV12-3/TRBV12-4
ASSLSSPQPQH
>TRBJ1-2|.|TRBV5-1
ASSSMEGRQNYGYT
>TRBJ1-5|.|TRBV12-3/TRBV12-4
ASRGQPQH
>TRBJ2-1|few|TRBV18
ASSPFQENNEQF
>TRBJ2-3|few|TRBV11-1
ASRLTGLVADTQY
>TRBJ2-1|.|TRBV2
ASSELRQF
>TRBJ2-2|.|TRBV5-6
ASSPFGGKGLTGELF
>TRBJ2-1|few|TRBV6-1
ASSELGSGGSEDEQF
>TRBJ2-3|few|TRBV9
ASSGTSRDTDTQY
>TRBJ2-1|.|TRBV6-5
ASSSSGGKVGEQF
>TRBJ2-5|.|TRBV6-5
ASIGTDQETQY
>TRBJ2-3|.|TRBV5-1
ASSITGPDTQY
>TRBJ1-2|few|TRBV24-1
ATSDPPASRGYT
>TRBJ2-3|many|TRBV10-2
ASRRLAPDSTDTQY